This TCR beta chain was retrieved from a study of T cells in Graves' hyperthyroidism and ophthalmopathy. Looking at the study overall: Peripheral blood specimens were obtained at initial diagnosis, prior to any treatment.

This CDR3 contains 15 residues. Germline V gives CDR1 DFQATT, CDR2 SNEGSKA (reference sequence). V was shortened by 3 bases and J by 5 bases, with 19 bases between the two germline ends. From RNA transcripts, TCR beta CDR3 regions were amplified. Primed by the HTBI set, a first-round RT-PCR was run on the TCR CDR3. In TCRdb, the multiplex PCR reads were re-called with MiXCR into one record per CDR3 protein. The sample comprises about 300,000 distinct CDR3 sequences, approximately 19% of which are singletons, and 35% to 40% rests with the top ten. This clonotype was seen many times. Sequences were obtained from blood. This receptor was taken from a man in his fifties or sixties with Graves' ophthalmopathy. V usage is TRBV20-1 and J usage is TRBJ2-5; tentatively, D is TRBD1 (5 bases). The CDR3 sequence: CSASSQGLRFETQYF. The CDR3 DNA reads as TGCAGTGCTAGCTCCCAGGGTCTTCGTTTTGAGACCCAGTACTTC.